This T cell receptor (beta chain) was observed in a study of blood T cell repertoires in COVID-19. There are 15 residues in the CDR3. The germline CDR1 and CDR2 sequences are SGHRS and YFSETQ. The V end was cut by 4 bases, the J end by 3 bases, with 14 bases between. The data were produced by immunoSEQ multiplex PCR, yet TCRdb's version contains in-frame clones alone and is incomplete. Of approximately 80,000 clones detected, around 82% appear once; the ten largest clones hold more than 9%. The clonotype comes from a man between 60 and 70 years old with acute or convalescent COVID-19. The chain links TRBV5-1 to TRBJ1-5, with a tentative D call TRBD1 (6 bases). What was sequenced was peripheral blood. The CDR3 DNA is TGCGCCAGCAGCATAGACGGACAGCCCAATCAGCCCCAGCATTTT. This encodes CASSIDGQPNQPQHF.